A single sample gave rise to the 13 T cell receptor beta chains below, sequenced in a study of shared clonotypes between healthy human individuals. Assay: immunoSEQ multiplex PCR; the TCRdb copy retains only in-frame clones and omits some. The data hold about 360,000 clones, with around 70% observed a single time. Sequencing input: memory CD4+ T cells sorted from blood. The subset was: CD45RA-negative fraction. The receptor source for this set is a man younger than 40 in good health.

The chain is built from TRBV4-2 and TRBJ2-5; maybe TRBD1 (6 bases). V was pared by 2 bases and J by 7 bases, with 8 bases between. Germline lookup yields CDR1 LGHNA and CDR2 YNFKEQ. The CDR3 has 12 amino acids. Here the CDR3 reads CASSQLGGTQYF. The CDR3 DNA sequence: TGTGCCAGCAGCCAATTAGGGGGGACCCAGTACTTC.

This chain links TRBV25-1 with TRBJ1-5; TRBD1 is a possible D gene (5 bases). The V gene's germline CDR1 is MGHDK and CDR2 SYGVNS. The CDR3 spans 13 residues. Trimming removed 5 bases at V and 5 bases at J, with 10 bases between. The CDR3 protein is CASSSGPDQPQHF. As DNA, the CDR3 is TGTGCCAGCAGTTCAGGGCCAGATCAGCCCCAGCATTTT. The full variable domain, rest sourced from reference TRBV25-1 and TRBJ1-5, is EADIYQTPRYLVIGTGKKITLECSQTMGHDKMYWYQQDPGMELHLIHYSYGVNSTEKGDLSSESTVSRIRTEHFPLTLESARPSHTSQYLCASSSGPDQPQHFGDGTRLSIL.

V is TRBV5-1 and J is TRBJ2-3; 16 bases match TRBD2. The germline V gene has CDR1 SGHRS and CDR2 YFSETQ. V lost 4 bases, J lost 0 bases, and 5 bases stayed unmatched. CDR3 length equals 18 residues. CDR3 sequence: CASSPGTSGRASTDTQYF. The CDR3 DNA follows: TGCGCCAGCAGCCCCGGGACTAGCGGGAGGGCCAGCACAGATACGCAGTATTTT.

V usage is TRBV6-6 and J usage is TRBJ1-3, with D perhaps TRBD1 (5 bases). The CDR3 length is 13 residues. The V gene's germline CDR1 is MNHNY and CDR2 SVGAGI (reference sequence). V was shortened by 7 bases and J by 10 bases, with 17 bases between the two germline ends. The CDR3 region is CASNFVGEGTIYF. The CDR3 bases are TGTGCCAGCAACTTCGTAGGGGAAGGGACCATATATTTT.

This clone was counted between two and nine times. The chain uses TRBV5-1 and TRBJ1-1; TRBD1 matches 9 bases. The CDR3 has 14 amino acids. The junction had 11 bases not matched to a gene; V was cut back by 4 bases and J by 10 bases. CDR1 is SGHRS and CDR2 is YFSETQ in the germline V gene. The CDR3 loop reads CASSTGTGNFGAFF. The CDR3 bases are TGCGCCAGCAGCACCGGGACAGGGAATTTTGGAGCTTTCTTT.

This clone was seen only a few times. DNA of the CDR3: TGTGCCATCAGTGGAGGACCCTACAATGAGCAGTTCTTC. Its protein is CAISGGPYNEQFF. The chain joins TRBV10-3 to TRBJ2-1; D gene uncertain. Germline loops: CDR1 ENHRY, CDR2 SYGVKD. This CDR3 has 13 residues. V was cut by 4 bases and J by 2 bases, with 6 bases left in between.

The J gene is TRBJ2-1, the V gene TRBV5-1; D gene uncertain. The CDR3 is 14 residues long. Trimming removed 0 bases from V and 11 bases from J, with 15 bases in between. Per the germline V gene, CDR1 is SGHRS and CDR2 is YFSETQ. CDR3 protein: CASSLANSTPKQFF. For the CDR3, the DNA is TGCGCCAGCAGCTTGGCCAATTCAACTCCAAAGCAGTTCTTC.

The rearrangement uses TRBV7-2 and TRBJ2-5, with D perhaps matching TRBD2 (6 bases). Trimming pared 7 bases from V and 3 bases from J, leaving 12 bases between. This CDR3 region has 13 residues. CDR1 and CDR2 from the germline V gene are SGHTA and FQGNSA. This CDR3 is CASNDRGKETQYF. As DNA, the CDR3 is TGTGCCAGCAACGACCGGGGGAAAGAGACCCAGTACTTC.

The J gene is TRBJ1-2, the V gene TRBV28, with TRBD1 matching over 10 bases. The germline gives CDR1 MDHEN, CDR2 SYDVKM. V gave up 1 base and J gave up 2 bases; unmatched junction bases: 4. The CDR3 contains 16 residues. The CDR3, as DNA: TGTGCCAGCAGTTTATTCAGGGGACAGGGGAACTATGGCTACACCTTC. As protein: CASSLFRGQGNYGYTF.

The chain joins TRBV7-8 to TRBJ1-1, with a possible D match to TRBD1 (6 bases). Germline CDR1 and CDR2: SGHVS and FQNEAQ. The CDR3 contains 15 residues. Trimming pared 5 bases from V and 1 base from J, leaving 14 bases between. CDR3 sequence (DNA): TGTGCCAGCAGCGTCTGGGGGCCTCGGAACACTGAAGCTTTCTTT. Translating gives CASSVWGPRNTEAFF.

V gene TRBV4-2 combines with J gene TRBJ2-3, with a possible D match to TRBD2 (5 bases). V was cut by 1 base and J by 1 base, with 12 bases left in between. The CDR3 has 16 amino acids. Germline V gene sequence: CDR1 LGHNA, CDR2 YNFKEQ. CDR3 residues: CASSQGGLGGTDTQYF. In DNA form, the CDR3 reads TGTGCCAGCAGCCAAGGGGGTCTGGGAGGCACAGATACGCAGTATTTT.

The chain employs TRBV9 and TRBJ2-2; 9 bases agree with TRBD1. J was trimmed by 4 bases and V by 4 bases; bases with no gene match: 2. CDR3 length: 14 amino acids. Germline CDR1 and CDR2: SGDLS and YYNGEE. For the CDR3, the DNA is TGTGCCAGCAGCCCACAGGGGGCCACCGGGGAGCTGTTTTTT. Translation: CASSPQGATGELFF.

The chain joins TRBV6-6 to TRBJ2-2; unclear D gene. CDR3 length: 12 amino acids. The germline CDR1 and CDR2 sequences are MNHNY and SVGAGI (reference sequence). V gave up 7 bases and J gave up 4 bases, with 7 bases separating them. CDR3 bases: TGTGCCAGCAAAGTTGGCACCGGGGAGCTGTTTTTT. Amino acids: CASKVGTGELFF.